This TCR beta chain is from a study of vaccination effects on CD4 cells after COVID-19. Study-level background: The post-vaccine samples were taken, at the median, 72 days after the second dose.

Viral peptide pool expansion of antigen-specific CD4+ T cells preceded sequencing in the ViraFEST assay. Following culture for under 12 days, CD4+ T cells were isolated. The cohort was immunized with two doses of either the BNT162b2 or mRNA-1273 vaccine. Vaccinated participants had no history of SARS-CoV-2 infection and tested negative for nucleocapsid antibodies. Notes on this clone: Antigen unknown.

Study-level points and caveats: Relatively few convalescent patients took part in the study, which had no early post-infection timepoints.

Sequenced by immunoSEQ multiplex PCR; TCRdb stores in-frame clones only, minus some. This table has about 38,000 clones, approximately 82% appearing once. V was clipped by 2 bases and J by 1 base, with 8 bases between them. The length of the CDR3 is 14 residues. The germline V gene encodes CDR1 SGHDN and CDR2 FVKESK. Sequencing was performed on CD4+ T cells from PBMCs cultured with HCoV-NL63 spike peptides, taken after COVID-19 vaccination. The clonotype comes from a human donor who received a COVID-19 vaccine. Some clones in this sample may be carry-over from other donors' samples. The chain links TRBV14 to TRBJ1-1, with D hard to call. CDR3 protein: CASSQYGPNTEAFF. The CDR3 DNA is TGTGCCAGCAGCCAATATGGCCCGAACACTGAAGCTTTCTTT.